The 28 T cell receptor beta chains listed next were all sequenced from one sample in a study of blood T cell repertoires in COVID-19. Clones were read by immunoSEQ multiplex PCR, and TCRdb kept only the in-frame ones, dropping some. The repertoire includes 100,000 or so clones, 80% to 85% of them detected once, and about 40% sits in the top ten. The sequencing input was peripheral blood. The receptors were sampled from a man older than 75 with acute or convalescent COVID-19.

The chain recombines TRBV6-5 with TRBJ2-7, with 9 bases identical to TRBD1. The trim removed 6 bases at V and 3 bases at J, leaving 3 bases unmatched. The CDR3 consists of 13 residues. CDR1 and CDR2 (germline): MNHEY, SVGAGI. This CDR3 is CASRGQGDYEQYF. DNA for the CDR3: TGTGCCAGCAGGGGACAGGGAGACTACGAGCAGTACTTC.

The CDR3 bases are TGTGCCAGCTCACCAAAGGGGGTCCGCAATCAGCCCCAGCATTTT. Its translation: CASSPKGVRNQPQHF. V gene TRBV18 combines with J gene TRBJ1-5; TRBD1 is a possible D gene (6 bases). V lost 2 bases, J lost 2 bases, and 10 bases lay in between. Germline-derived CDR1 and CDR2 are KGHSH and LQKENI. This CDR3 contains 15 residues. The entire variable domain, with the rest obtained from reference TRBV18 and TRBJ1-5, is as follows: NAGVMQNPRHLVRRRGQEARLRCSPMKGHSHVYWYRQLPEEGLKFMVYLQKENIIDESGMPKERFSAEFPKEGPSILRIQQVVRGDSAAYFCASSPKGVRNQPQHFGDGTRLSIL.

This sequence joins TRBV29-1 and TRBJ1-1, with 8 bases aligning to TRBD1. CDR1 and CDR2 (germline): SQVTM, ANQGSEA. With V trimmed by 5 bases and J by 4 bases, 3 bases remained unmatched. The CDR3 is made up of 12 amino acids. CDR3 nucleotide sequence: TGCAGCGTTCAAACAGGGGGCACTGAAGCTTTCTTT. Encoded protein: CSVQTGGTEAFF.

The count of this clone is one. The chain carries TRBV5-1 and TRBJ1-6; 11 nucleotides match TRBD1. This CDR3 has 14 residues. From germline, CDR1 is SGHRS and CDR2 YFSETQ. J lost 7 bases, V lost 6 bases, and 3 bases had no gene match. CDR3 loop: CASTRDRGNSPLHF. The CDR3 nucleotides are TGCGCCAGCACACGGGACAGGGGGAATTCACCCCTCCACTTT.

J is TRBJ2-2 and V is TRBV18, with TRBD1 matching 9 bases. CDR3 length: 16 amino acids. CDR1 KGHSH and CDR2 LQKENI come from the germline V gene. Unmatched junction bases numbered 4, after V lost 2 bases and J lost 3 bases. CDR3: CASSPRQGVDTGELFF. The CDR3 DNA sequence: TGTGCCAGCTCACCAAGACAGGGGGTTGACACCGGGGAGCTGTTTTTT.

The chain combines TRBV3-1 (or the pseudogene TRBV3-2) with TRBJ2-5; possibly TRBD1 for D (5 bases). Germline lookup yields CDR1 LGHDT and CDR2 YNNKEL (reference sequence). The CDR3 is made up of 15 amino acids. Trimming removed 0 bases from V and 2 bases from J, with 10 bases in between. In DNA, the CDR3 is TGTGCCAGCAGCCAAGAATGGGGCCTTCAAGAGACCCAGTACTTC. It is translated as CASSQEWGLQETQYF.

This clone was seen more than once but under ten times. It is unclear where the CDR3 begins or ends on the DNA, so no DNA is shown, and the CDR3 is as TCRdb lists it. V is TRBV21-1 and J is TRBJ2-5; the table's D gene call, TRBD1, was not cross checked with the DNA. TRBV21-1 is described as a pseudogene. The CDR3 spans 13 residues, counting both ends. CDR3 residues: CASSKWARGTQYF.

This chain joins TRBV29-1 and TRBJ2-5, with D possibly TRBD1 on 6 matching bases. Trimming removed 5 bases at V and 1 base at J, with 8 bases between. This CDR3 comprises 12 residues. Germline V gives CDR1 SQVTM, CDR2 ANQGSEA. CDR3 sequence (DNA): TGCAGCGTTCTGACAGGCCAAGAGACCCAGTACTTC. As protein: CSVLTGQETQYF.

The chain has TRBV12-3 or TRBV12-4 and TRBJ2-4; D is uncertain. V was clipped by 0 bases and J by 6 bases, with 6 bases between them. This CDR3 contains 13 residues. As DNA, the CDR3 is TGTGCCAGCAGTTTAGCGGGCGCAAACATTCAGTACTTC. Translating gives CASSLAGANIQYF.

The rearrangement uses TRBV6-6 and TRBJ1-2, with 11 bases that match TRBD1. The length of the CDR3 is 13 residues. The germline CDR1 and CDR2 sequences are MNHNY and SVGAGI (reference sequence). The junction had 7 bases not matched to a gene; V was cut back by 11 bases and J by 5 bases. The CDR3 region has the DNA TGTGCCCTTTCCGGGACAGGGGGTTATGGCTACACCTTC. It translates to CALSGTGGYGYTF.

This rearrangement joins TRBV15 to TRBJ1-2, with D tentatively TRBD1 (6 bases). Germline V CDR1 and CDR2: LNHNV, YYDKDF (reference sequence). The CDR3 is made up of 15 amino acids. The V end was cut by 0 bases, the J end by 6 bases, with 14 bases between. Written as DNA, the CDR3 is TGTGCCACCAGCAGAGATCCGGGGGGCTACAATGGCTACACCTTC. Its translation: CATSRDPGGYNGYTF.

This chain's CDR3 is CASSPFAPTSGKNNEQFF. In DNA form, the CDR3 reads TGTGCCAGCAGCCCCTTTGCCCCCACTAGCGGGAAAAACAATGAGCAGTTCTTC. The V and J genes are TRBV4-2 and TRBJ2-1; 10 bases fit TRBD2. The germline V gene encodes CDR1 LGHNA and CDR2 YNFKEQ. J gave up 5 bases and V 4 bases, and 14 bases lay outside the gene matches. The CDR3 contains 18 residues.

The chain joins TRBV18 to TRBJ2-1, with TRBD1 as a possible D gene (6 bases). Germline V gene sequence: CDR1 KGHSH, CDR2 LQKENI. The length of the CDR3 is 15 residues. Trimming pared 2 bases from V and 8 bases from J, leaving 16 bases between. The CDR3: CASSPDNRASDEQFF. CDR3 DNA sequence: TGTGCCAGCTCACCAGATAACAGGGCCTCGGATGAGCAGTTCTTC.

The rearrangement uses TRBV11-3 and TRBJ2-2; possibly TRBD1 for D (6 bases). Germline loops: CDR1 SGHNT, CDR2 YENEEA. CDR3 length: 16 amino acids. The V end lost 5 bases, the J end lost 0 bases, and 13 bases lay between the germline ends. CDR3 bases: TGTGCCAGCAGCCTCACAGGGAATACGAACACCGGGGAGCTGTTTTTT. Residues: CASSLTGNTNTGELFF. The full variable domain, in which reference TRBV11-3 and TRBJ2-2 provide the parts outside the CDR3, is EAGVVQSPRYKIIEKKQPVAFWCNPISGHNTLYWYLQNLGQGPELLIRYENEEAVDDSQLPKDRFSAERLKGVDSTLKIQPAELGDSAVYLCASSLTGNTNTGELFFGEGSRLTVL.

This chain connects TRBV29-1 to TRBJ1-2; 7 positions agree with TRBD1. CDR3 length: 15 amino acids. The J segment lost 0 bases and the V segment lost 6 bases, leaving 10 bases of the junction unmatched. The germline V gene has CDR1 SQVTM and CDR2 ANQGSEA. In DNA form, the CDR3 reads TGCAGCGTAATACAGGGGAACGATGCTAACTATGGCTACACCTTC. Its translation is CSVIQGNDANYGYTF.

The chain joins TRBV18 to TRBJ1-1; tentatively, D is TRBD1 (6 bases). V was clipped by 0 bases and J by 4 bases, with 9 bases between them. CDR1 KGHSH and CDR2 LQKENI come from the germline V gene. The CDR3 runs to 14 residues. The CDR3 DNA reads TGTGCCAGCTCACCACCGTTAGGGGGCACTGAAGCTTTCTTT. It encodes CASSPPLGGTEAFF.

This clone was observed once. The V call is TRBV18, the J call TRBJ2-2; 7 nucleotides match TRBD1. With 1 base clipped from V and 1 base from J, the junction kept 3 bases outside the gene matches. CDR3 length: 16 residues. Germline CDR1 is KGHSH and CDR2 is LQKENI. The CDR3 nucleotides read TGTGCCAGCTCACCACAGGACAGGAGGAACACCGGGGAGCTGTTTTTT. This translates into CASSPQDRRNTGELFF.

The rearrangement uses TRBV29-1 and TRBJ1-3, with TRBD1 matching over 7 bases. CDR1 is SQVTM, CDR2 ANQGSEA, per germline. The V segment lost 5 bases and the J segment 4 bases; nucleotides outside the gene matches: 2. The CDR3 runs 12 residues. The CDR3 region is CSVTGEGNTIYF. Written as DNA, the CDR3 is TGCAGCGTTACAGGGGAAGGAAACACCATATATTTT.

This chain uses TRBV2 with TRBJ1-6; D possibly corresponds to TRBD1 (6 bases). The ends were cut back, 6 bases at V and 0 bases at J, with 18 bases in the middle. Germline values: CDR1 SNHLY, CDR2 FYNNEI. There are 18 residues in the CDR3. CDR3 in amino acids: CASRDLGQFSSYNSPLHF. DNA for the CDR3: TGTGCCAGCAGGGACCTTGGACAGTTTAGCTCCTATAATTCACCCCTCCACTTT.

The chain is built from TRBV5-8 and TRBJ1-2; D might be TRBD1 (5 bases). The CDR3 length is 16 residues. Germline-derived CDR1 and CDR2 are SGHTS and YDEGEE. The V end lost 6 bases, the J end lost 4 bases, and 22 bases lay between the germline ends. CDR3 residues: CASTQGWRGSGYGYTF. The DNA of the CDR3 is TGTGCCAGCACCCAGGGATGGAGGGGTTCGGGCTATGGCTACACCTTC.

The rearrangement uses TRBV29-1 and TRBJ2-5, with a weak D call TRBD2 (6 bases). This CDR3 is 12 amino acids long. Trimming left V 5 bases short and J 5 bases short, with 12 bases between. CDR1 is SQVTM, CDR2 ANQGSEA, per germline. CDR3 amino acids: CSVIGRGETQYF. CDR3 sequence (DNA): TGCAGCGTTATAGGTCGGGGGGAGACCCAGTACTTC.

This clone was detected only once. The rearrangement joins TRBV7-2 to TRBJ1-1; D might be TRBD1 (5 bases). Germline CDR1 SGHTA, CDR2 FQGNSA. V was pared by 3 bases and J by 5 bases, with 16 bases between. There are 15 residues in the CDR3. The CDR3 DNA reads as TGTGCCAGCAGCTTGGGCTCAGGGCTCGGGACTGAAGCTTTCTTT. Translated, it gives CASSLGSGLGTEAFF.

This clone appeared a few times. The junction departs from the called germline gene at one end, perhaps through a read error. The rearrangement uses TRBV23-1 and TRBJ2-1; 16 bases align to TRBD2. TRBV23-1 is sorted into the ORF group, with uncertain function. The length of the CDR3 is 19 residues. The CDR3 region has the DNA TGCGCCCGCAGTCGACGACCGGGACTAGCGGGAGGGGGGTGGAATGAGCAGTTCTTC. It codes for CARSRRPGLAGGGWNEQFF.

The chain uses TRBV7-6 and TRBJ2-3; weak D call: TRBD1 (6 bases). The CDR3 totals 15 residues. Germline V gives CDR1 SGHVS, CDR2 FNYEAQ. V lost 0 bases and J lost 2, with 9 bases in between. CDR3 protein: CASSLATGYTDTQYF. The DNA for the CDR3 is TGTGCCAGCAGCTTAGCGACAGGTTACACAGATACGCAGTATTTT.

The chain is built from TRBV29-1 and TRBJ2-3; possibly TRBD2 for D (5 bases). Germline V gene data show CDR1 as SQVTM and CDR2 as ANQGSEA. V lost 4 bases to trimming and J lost 2 bases, with 13 bases between them. CDR3 length: 14 residues. The CDR3 coding sequence is TGCAGCGTTGCTAGCCCGTCATCCACAGATACGCAGTATTTT. This codes for CSVASPSSTDTQYF.

This chain links TRBV6-5 with TRBJ1-5, with D uncertain. Trimming took 5 bases from V and 0 from J, leaving 8 bases between them. Germline V gene sequence: CDR1 MNHEY, CDR2 SVGAGI. The CDR3 sequence is 14 residues long. The CDR3 here is CASSRGPSNQPQHF. The CDR3 coding sequence is TGTGCCAGCAGTCGTGGGCCTAGCAATCAGCCCCAGCATTTT.

The chain couples TRBV27 to TRBJ1-1; D is perhaps TRBD1 (5 bases). Deletions cut 5 bases from V and 0 bases from J, with 13 bases between. Germline assignment: CDR1 MNHEY and CDR2 SMNVEV (reference sequence). The CDR3 covers 15 residues. The CDR3 nucleotides read TGTGCCAGCAGTCCAAATCCGACAGTGAACACTGAAGCTTTCTTT. This gives the protein CASSPNPTVNTEAFF.

Notes on this clone: Other DNA sequences in this sample translate to the same CDR3. CDR3 nucleotides: TGTGCCAGCAGCTTAGGGCTAGCGGGCGAGCAGTACTTC. It codes for CASSLGLAGEQYF. The rearrangement joins TRBV7-3 to TRBJ2-7, with TRBD2 matching over 8 bases. The V gene's germline CDR1 is SGHTA and CDR2 FQGTGA. Trimming at V came to 2 bases and at J to 6 bases, leaving 3 bases not matched to a gene. CDR3 size: 13 residues.